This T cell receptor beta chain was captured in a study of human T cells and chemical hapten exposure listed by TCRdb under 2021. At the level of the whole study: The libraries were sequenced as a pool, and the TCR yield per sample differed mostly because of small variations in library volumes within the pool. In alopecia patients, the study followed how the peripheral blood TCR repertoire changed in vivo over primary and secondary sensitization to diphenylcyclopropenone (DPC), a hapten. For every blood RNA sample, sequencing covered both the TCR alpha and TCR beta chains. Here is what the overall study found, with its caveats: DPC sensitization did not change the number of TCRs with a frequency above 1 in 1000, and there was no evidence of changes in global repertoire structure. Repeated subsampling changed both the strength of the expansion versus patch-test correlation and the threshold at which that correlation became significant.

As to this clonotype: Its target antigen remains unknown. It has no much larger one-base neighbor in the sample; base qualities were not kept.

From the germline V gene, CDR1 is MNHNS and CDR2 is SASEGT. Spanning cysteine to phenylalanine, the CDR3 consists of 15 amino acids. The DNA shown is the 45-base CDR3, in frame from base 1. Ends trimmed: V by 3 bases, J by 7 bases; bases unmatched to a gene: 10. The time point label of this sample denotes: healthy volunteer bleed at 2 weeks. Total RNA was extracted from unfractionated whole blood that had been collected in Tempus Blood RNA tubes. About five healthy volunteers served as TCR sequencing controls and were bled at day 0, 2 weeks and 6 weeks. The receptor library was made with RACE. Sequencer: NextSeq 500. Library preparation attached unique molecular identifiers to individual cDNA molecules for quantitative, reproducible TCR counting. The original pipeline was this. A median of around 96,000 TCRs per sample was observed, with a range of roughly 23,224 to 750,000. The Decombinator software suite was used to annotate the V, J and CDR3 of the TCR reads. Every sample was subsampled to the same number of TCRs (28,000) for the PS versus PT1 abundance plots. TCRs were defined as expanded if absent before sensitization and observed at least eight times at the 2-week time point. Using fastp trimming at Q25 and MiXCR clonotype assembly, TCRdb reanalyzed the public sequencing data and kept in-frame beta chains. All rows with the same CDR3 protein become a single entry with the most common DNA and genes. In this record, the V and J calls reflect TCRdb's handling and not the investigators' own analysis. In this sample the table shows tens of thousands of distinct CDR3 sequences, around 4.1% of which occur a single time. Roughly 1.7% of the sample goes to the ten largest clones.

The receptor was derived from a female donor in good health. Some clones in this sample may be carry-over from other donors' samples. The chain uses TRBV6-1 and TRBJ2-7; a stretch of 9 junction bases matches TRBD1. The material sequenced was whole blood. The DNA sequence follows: TGTGCCAGCAGTGATACAGGGGGCCCTATAGGAGAGCAGTACTTC. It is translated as CASSDTGGPIGEQYF.